This T cell receptor (beta chain) was profiled in a study of cytomegalovirus exposure and HLA in healthy donors (dated by TCRdb to about 2017). Background on the whole study: In an earlier analysis of under 600 of the donors, about 270 Gb of sequence data and about 110 million unique TCR beta sequences from roughly 190 million T cells were reported. An early release covering roughly 640 HLA-typed donors comprised 250 to 350 gigabases of sequencing data and 85 million or so unique TCR sequences. To decide whether each TCR beta V gene segment behaved as functional or pseudogenic, an earlier analysis of approximately 590 of the donors relied on high-throughput TCR beta sequencing. Rather than using new phenotypic data, the later analysis identified candidate immune exposures from TCR beta sequences and from how often those sequences occurred across donors. The T cell repertoires of some 700 subjects were profiled by immunosequencing and related to cytomegalovirus serostatus. Both class I and class II loci were covered by HLA typing, at four-digit resolution. A later genetic analysis used genome-wide SNP genotypes for about 55% of the 666 donors, treating that subset as a discovery cohort. The number of typed donors differed by locus: about 629-630 for A, B, C, DRB1 and DQB1; some 500 for DQA1; approximately 600 for DPA1; and roughly 490 for DPB1. In a later analysis, previously published TCR beta repertoires from hundreds of donors were re-analyzed and high-resolution HLA genotyping was added so that TCR occurrence patterns could be studied. The study combined high-throughput TCR immunosequencing, statistical association of individual TCRs with disease status, and machine learning to predict cytomegalovirus infection status. On average, around 240,000 unique TCR beta nucleotide sequences were sequenced per donor among 300 to 500 genotyped donors of the cohort, with around 19% of those sequences being non-productive. Besides the first cohort of approximately 670 subjects, a separate validation cohort made up of 120 or so different subjects was used. Of the roughly 400 genotyped donors, about 80% fell in the genetic ancestry cluster associated with self-reported Caucasian donors. Because of strong linkage in the cohort, roughly five DR-DQ haplotypes were treated as single units for association and clustering. The aim of the study was to test whether cataloging public T cell receptors could identify signatures of past pathogen exposure. Alongside the repertoire data, information on donor age, sex, ethnicity and CMV serostatus was compiled. All discovery cohort repertoires had been generated on a single sequencing platform.

To note about this clone: Its binding antigen is unknown. Base quality data are lacking; no much larger clone is found one base away.

The germline V gene provides CDR1 SGHRS and CDR2 YFSETQ. The CDR3 has 16 amino acids, counting the end cysteine and phenylalanine. This entry keeps only the CDR3 DNA: 48 bases, framed from base 1. V ends up 1 base short and J 9 bases short, with an unmatched junction base count of 12. The cohort consisted of 600 to 700 healthy bone marrow donors. Cohort members were all nominally healthy when sampled, although unrecorded immune exposures were likely present. The donor was CMV seropositive and was included in the group of 289 seropositive cohort members. Every donor gave a peripheral blood sample, and the peripheral blood mononuclear cells from that sample were used for TCR beta sequencing. The Qiagen DNeasy Blood Extraction Kit was used to extract genomic DNA from the blood cell samples. General study outcomes and caveats: Compared with equally common non-associated chains, HLA-associated TCR beta chains in a later analysis were more clonally expanded and had lower generation probabilities. Several of the top co-occurrence clusters appeared to be linked to parvovirus B19, influenza, CMV and Epstein-Barr virus, according to a later analysis. HLA typing was unavailable for some donors at each locus, so association tests used only the typed subset. An earlier analysis of around 600 of the donors showed that most TCR beta V segments appeared in productive rearrangements either about 90% or about 30% of the time, which broadly matched IMGT annotations. An association between a missense DCLRE1C variant and V-gene and J-gene trimming of TCR beta chains was found in a later genetic analysis and replicated in an independent cohort. In a later analysis, TCR association rates were found to vary across HLA loci, with the most associated TCRs seen for DRB1 alleles and the fewest for HLA-C alleles. Most TCR sequences were seen in very few donors, while some public TCRs were found in many individuals. For the cohort, immune exposure information was limited to CMV serostatus. Roughly uniform sequencing depth across donors was assumed in presence/absence analyses, although this assumption may not hold. A later genetic analysis reported fewer N-insertions in productive TCRs among donors in an Asian-associated ancestry cluster than the approximately 670-donor mean. The study gave a list of 150 to 200 TCR beta chains associated with cytomegalovirus. A group of highly shared sequence variants was considered likely to be a technical artifact of the sequencing pipeline. According to the authors, the approach could potentially be generalized to other disease states and immunological phenotypes. In vitro tests confirmed that a few of the cytomegalovirus-associated TCR beta chains recognize cytomegalovirus antigens. The 87-base-pair reads could not distinguish some IMGT-functional V segments, including TRBV6-2 and TRBV6-3, so those segments were excluded. This cohort had only TCR beta chains sequenced, and the lack of alpha or paired-chain data limited which features could be detected. A further reported finding was that TCR beta sequences accurately predicted the HLA-A and HLA-B alleles for most subjects in the first cohort. A later analysis found that most CMV-associated TCR beta chains appeared HLA-restricted, with HLA associations seemingly driven largely by CMV exposure. Because counts were too low, about 15 rarely observed V segments, including chromosome 9 orphons, were left out of the earlier analysis of 500 to 650 of the donors. Linkage disequilibrium might explain the correlated functional status among segregating V segments, but an unknown experimental factor could not be excluded. Assigning TCR associations to individual alleles was difficult when HLA alleles, especially DR and DQ, strongly co-occurred. A later analysis associated 16,951 TCR beta sequences with specific HLA alleles at a false discovery rate of 0.05. The classifier was reported to diagnose cytomegalovirus status with high specificity and sensitivity in both the original and validation cohorts.

Library method: the immunoSEQ multiplex PCR assay. For the multiplex PCR, a mixture combining 60 forward primers for TCR Vbeta segments and 13 reverse primers for TCR Jbeta segments was used. A multiplex PCR assay on genomic DNA amplified the CDR3 region of rearranged TCR beta genes. On the Illumina HiSeq System, the amplified TCR beta libraries were sequenced as 87-base-pair reads. In the authors' own workflow: Across the roughly 600 repertoires, a later analysis counted approximately 75 million unique TCR beta chains, some 11 million of which were shared by at least two donors. To remove PCR and sequencing errors, raw reads were error-corrected and collapsed into unique sequences using a nearest-neighbor algorithm that merged closely related sequences. Alignment of CDR3 sequences to IMGT reference sequences was used to assign V, D and J gene segments. For a sequence to be retained, a match of at least six nucleotides to both a V gene segment and a J gene segment was required. Rearrangements were classified as productive when the CDR3 lacked stop codons and remained in frame with V and J, and all other rearrangements were classified as non-productive. CDR3 was defined by IMGT convention, running from the second conserved V-encoded cysteine to the conserved J-encoded phenylalanine. Sequences without an unambiguous match to a single V gene segment were excluded from the earlier analysis of approximately 560 of the donors. An earlier analysis of some 610 of the donors called V segments functional above 56.7% productive rearrangements and segregating when the between-donor standard deviation exceeded 5%. To diagnose cytomegalovirus status from the catalog of TCR beta chain sequences, a statistical classification framework was built. A later analysis assigned V and J genes by comparing TCR nucleotide sequences with IMGT/GENE-DB human TR gene sequences. A later analysis assigned CDR3 sequences and most-parsimonious VDJ recombination scenarios with the TCRdist pipeline. In a later analysis, each TCR beta chain was defined by its CDR3 amino acid sequence together with its V-gene family, and reads lacking a unique V-gene family were excluded. A later analysis removed 550 to 700 highly shared, low-generation-probability nucleotide sequences to deal with suspected cross-contamination and a sequencing artifact. In a later analysis, a clonal expansion index was calculated for each public chain from normalized within-repertoire ranks of inferred template counts. A later analysis computed generation probabilities with a VDJ recombination model fitted to out-of-frame rearrangements, and checked the results against IGoR. In a later analysis, hypergeometric tests were used to score TCR-TCR, TCR-HLA and TCR-CMV co-occurrence, with a repertoire-size bias correction applied to TCR pairs. False discovery rates were estimated in a later analysis by permuting HLA or CMV assignments 20 times. In a later analysis, co-occurring TCRs were grouped using DBSCAN, with TCRdist sequence similarity added in when clustering inside HLA-allele-positive subsets. Repertoires with fewer than 30,000 or more than 120,000 public chains, plus five repertoires with anomalous nucleotide sharing, were excluded from co-occurrence clustering. As stored in TCRdb, this immuneACCESS dataset retains in-frame rearrangements with V and J assigned. A fraction of the clones does not appear; measured against another copy, unresolved V genes explain less than half of the discrepancy, and the remainder lacks a known reason. V and J calls and clone size are given by that table; D and trimming were obtained from the DNA. This sample is represented by around 150,000 clones; 60% to 85% of them were singletons. The top ten clonotypes cover 5% to 6.5% of the sample.

This TCR was recovered from a man in his fifties in good health and CMV-seropositive. Sample: PBMCs. This chain joins TRBV5-1 to TRBJ2-1, with TRBD1 matching 8 junction bases. CDR3 loop: CASSLNFGRGLSEQFF. The DNA is as follows: TGCGCCAGCAGCTTGAATTTCGGCAGGGGGCTCAGTGAGCAGTTCTTC. Beyond the CDR3, the reference TRBV5-1 and TRBJ2-1 genes provide the residues; the full variable domain reads: KAGVTQTPRYLIKTRGQQVTLSCSPISGHRSVSWYQQTPGQGLQFLFEYFSETQRNKGNFPGRFSGRQFSNSRSEMNVSTLELGDSALYLCASSLNFGRGLSEQFFGPGTRLTVL.